These T cell receptor beta chains were read from a single sample in a study of blood T cell repertoires in COVID-19. The protocol was immunoSEQ multiplex PCR, while the TCRdb copy is restricted to in-frame clones and leaves out a portion. This repertoire shows around 200,000 clones, approximately 91% found once; its top ten account for 1.6%. The specimen sequenced was peripheral blood. The receptor source for this set is a young man with active or convalescent COVID-19. The CDR3 runs from the conserved cysteine through the conserved F or W. Each record gives: D gene, V gene, CDR3 length, J gene, clone size, CDR3 protein, CDR3 DNA. A D gene is named only where the DNA matches it firmly. Clone size is not always given. Where it is, it says once, few, many or a class for expanded clones.

d_call: NA; v_call: TRBV4-1; cdr3_length: 17; j_call: TRBJ1-1; clone_size: NA; cdr3_aa: CASSQEGRGRANTEAFF; cdr3_nt: TGCGCCAGCAGCCAAGAAGGGCGGGGGCGCGCGAACACTGAAGCTTTCTTT
d_call: NA; v_call: TRBV2; cdr3_length: 17; j_call: TRBJ2-1; clone_size: once; cdr3_aa: CASLTRGASGIYNEQFF; cdr3_nt: TGTGCCAGCCTAACTAGGGGGGCTAGCGGCATCTACAATGAGCAGTTCTTC
d_call: NA; v_call: TRBV6-1; cdr3_length: 17; j_call: TRBJ1-3; clone_size: few; cdr3_aa: CASSGGFGDYSGNTIYF; cdr3_nt: TGTGCCAGCAGTGGTGGTTTTGGGGACTACTCTGGAAACACCATATATTTT
d_call: TRBD1; v_call: TRBV7-2; cdr3_length: 15; j_call: TRBJ1-2; clone_size: once; cdr3_aa: CASSFTGTANYGYTF; cdr3_nt: TGTGCCAGCAGCTTTACCGGGACAGCCAACTATGGCTACACCTTC
d_call: NA; v_call: TRBV11-2; cdr3_length: 14; j_call: TRBJ1-2; clone_size: NA; cdr3_aa: CASSLGRGRDGYTF; cdr3_nt: TGTGCCAGCAGCTTAGGCAGGGGAAGGGATGGCTACACCTTC
d_call: NA; v_call: TRBV3-1/TRBV3-2; cdr3_length: 11; j_call: TRBJ2-2; clone_size: NA; cdr3_aa: CASSQGGGLFF; cdr3_nt: TGTGCCAGCAGCCAAGGGGGCGGGCTGTTTTTT
d_call: NA; v_call: TRBV3-1/TRBV3-2; cdr3_length: 14; j_call: TRBJ2-7; clone_size: once; cdr3_aa: CASSQFAGSGEQYF; cdr3_nt: TGTGCCAGCAGCCAATTCGCGGGATCAGGCGAGCAGTACTTC
d_call: TRBD2; v_call: TRBV6-1; cdr3_length: 15; j_call: TRBJ2-1; clone_size: NA; cdr3_aa: CASSEARGGPYEQFF; cdr3_nt: TGTGCCAGCAGTGAAGCGCGGGGGGGGCCCTATGAGCAGTTCTTC
d_call: TRBD2; v_call: TRBV27; cdr3_length: 17; j_call: TRBJ2-5; clone_size: NA; cdr3_aa: CASSMLAGARGKETQYF; cdr3_nt: TGTGCCAGCAGTATGCTAGCGGGAGCCCGGGGAAAAGAGACCCAGTACTTC
d_call: TRBD1; v_call: TRBV2; cdr3_length: 16; j_call: TRBJ1-4; clone_size: once; cdr3_aa: CASSDDRASTNEKLFF; cdr3_nt: TGTGCCAGCAGTGACGACAGGGCCTCAACTAATGAAAAACTGTTTTTT
d_call: NA; v_call: TRBV30; cdr3_length: 12; j_call: TRBJ2-7; clone_size: few; cdr3_aa: CAWGRGEDEQYF; cdr3_nt: TGTGCCTGGGGACGGGGTGAGGACGAGCAGTACTTC
d_call: NA; v_call: TRBV30; cdr3_length: 15; j_call: TRBJ1-2; clone_size: NA; cdr3_aa: CAWSVLGGAIYGYTF; cdr3_nt: TGTGCCTGGAGTGTACTGGGGGGGGCGATCTATGGCTACACCTTC
d_call: TRBD1; v_call: TRBV11-2; cdr3_length: 14; j_call: TRBJ1-1; clone_size: NA; cdr3_aa: CASSLDRYQGAAFF; cdr3_nt: TGTGCCAGCAGCTTAGATAGGTATCAGGGGGCGGCTTTCTTT
d_call: NA; v_call: TRBV29-1; cdr3_length: 13; j_call: TRBJ1-1; clone_size: NA; cdr3_aa: CSVEGQINTEAFF; cdr3_nt: TGCAGCGTTGAGGGCCAGATTAACACTGAAGCTTTCTTT
d_call: NA; v_call: TRBV18; cdr3_length: 14; j_call: TRBJ2-5; clone_size: NA; cdr3_aa: CASSRDQTRETQYF; cdr3_nt: TGTGCCAGCTCACGAGACCAGACAAGGGAGACCCAGTACTTC
d_call: TRBD1; v_call: TRBV15; cdr3_length: 15; j_call: TRBJ1-4; clone_size: NA; cdr3_aa: CATSRVGGDDEKLFF; cdr3_nt: TGTGCCACCAGCAGAGTAGGGGGCGATGATGAAAAACTGTTTTTT
d_call: NA; v_call: TRBV19; cdr3_length: 15; j_call: TRBJ2-2; clone_size: NA; cdr3_aa: CASSTWDFSTGELFF; cdr3_nt: TGTGCCAGTAGTACCTGGGACTTTAGCACCGGGGAGCTGTTTTTT
d_call: TRBD2; v_call: TRBV19; cdr3_length: 15; j_call: TRBJ2-1; clone_size: NA; cdr3_aa: CASSTVAGRRDEQFF; cdr3_nt: TGTGCCAGTAGTACAGTAGCGGGACGTCGCGATGAGCAGTTCTTC
d_call: NA; v_call: TRBV24-1; cdr3_length: 17; j_call: TRBJ2-1; clone_size: NA; cdr3_aa: CATSDRMYRDSPYEQFF; cdr3_nt: TGTGCCACCAGTGATCGAATGTACCGGGACTCACCTTATGAACAGTTCTTC
d_call: NA; v_call: TRBV7-8; cdr3_length: 14; j_call: TRBJ1-2; clone_size: few; cdr3_aa: CASSSRESNYGYTF; cdr3_nt: TGTGCCAGCAGCTCCAGGGAATCGAACTATGGCTACACCTTC
d_call: NA; v_call: TRBV5-1; cdr3_length: 15; j_call: TRBJ2-1; clone_size: NA; cdr3_aa: CASSRTGPPGDEQFF; cdr3_nt: TGCGCCAGCAGCCGGACCGGGCCACCCGGGGATGAGCAGTTCTTC
d_call: NA; v_call: TRBV7-9; cdr3_length: 12; j_call: TRBJ1-2; clone_size: NA; cdr3_aa: CASSPGREGYTF; cdr3_nt: TGTGCCAGCAGCCCGGGGAGGGAAGGCTACACCTTC